The 30 T cell receptor beta chains listed next were all sequenced from one sample in a study of CD8 T cells in ankylosing spondylitis. Study results and caveats: Within ankylosing spondylitis blood, a TCR beta motif made up of under 10 highly homologous variants appeared to be characteristic.

TCRdb reprocessed the 5' RACE reads with MiXCR, giving one entry per CDR3 protein. The sample contains roughly 450,000 distinct CDR3 sequences, roughly 26% of which appear only once. Their recognized antigens are unknown. The sample taken for sequencing was blood, either unsorted or a sorted T cell fraction (not recorded which). The receptors shown here come from a male donor with ankylosing spondylitis.

This clonotype was observed a handful of times. The chain is built from TRBV6-1 and TRBJ1-6; 9 nucleotides agree with TRBD1. The germline V gene has CDR1 MNHNS and CDR2 SASEGT. CDR3 length equals 15 residues. V trimming: 7 bases; J trimming: 8 bases; junction bases outside the gene matches: 9. CDR3 coding DNA: TGTGCCAGCATCCCGGACAGGGGTGGGGATTCACCCCTCCACTTT. Its protein is CASIPDRGGDSPLHF.

The chain couples TRBV14 to TRBJ1-2; D gene uncertain. In germline, CDR1 is SGHDN, CDR2 FVKESK. The ends were cut back, 0 bases at V and 4 bases at J, with 9 bases in the middle. CDR3 length: 14 residues. CDR3: CASSQDFFSYGYTF. The CDR3 DNA reads as TGTGCCAGCAGCCAAGATTTTTTTTCCTATGGCTACACCTTC. Full variable domain (missing parts from reference TRBV14 and TRBJ1-2): EAGVTQFPSHSVIEKGQTVTLRCDPISGHDNLYWYRRVMGKEIKFLLHFVKESKQDESGMPNNRFLAERTGGTYSTLKVQPAELEDSGVYFCASSQDFFSYGYTFGSGTRLTVV.

The chain has TRBV20-1 and TRBJ2-5; 10 bases are a match to TRBD1. Germline loops: CDR1 DFQATT, CDR2 SNEGSKA (reference sequence). This CDR3 contains 14 residues. J was trimmed by 2 bases and V by 1 base; bases with no gene match: 1. The CDR3 DNA reads TGCAGTGCTAGAGCGGACAGGGGGCAAGAGACCCAGTACTTC. This codes for CSARADRGQETQYF.

This chain links TRBV27 with TRBJ2-2; the match to TRBD2 covers 7 bases. The CDR3 loop spans 16 amino acids. Germline loops: CDR1 MNHEY, CDR2 SMNVEV (reference sequence). V was pared by 3 bases and J by 1 base, with 5 bases of the junction left unmatched. The CDR3 region has the DNA TGTGCCAGCAGTTTTCTACTAGCGAGGAACACCGGGGAGCTGTTTTTT. Protein: CASSFLLARNTGELFF.

The V call is TRBV9, the J call TRBJ2-1, with 10 bases lining up with TRBD2. The germline CDR1 and CDR2 sequences are SGDLS and YYNGEE. The CDR3 is made up of 15 amino acids. V was clipped by 0 bases and J by 4 bases; unmatched bases: 1. The CDR3 here is CASSVAAGGYNEQFF. The CDR3 DNA reads TGTGCCAGCAGCGTAGCAGCGGGAGGGTACAATGAGCAGTTCTTC.

This rearrangement joins TRBV5-1 to TRBJ2-4, with TRBD2 matching over 8 bases. V lost 4 bases and J lost 5; bases outside the gene matches: 5. CDR1 is SGHRS, CDR2 YFSETQ, per germline. The CDR3 extends over 14 amino acids. This CDR3 is CASSPGGGENIQYF. Written as DNA, the CDR3 is TGCGCCAGCAGCCCCGGGGGGGGAGAAAACATTCAGTACTTC.

The chain has TRBV24-1 and TRBJ2-3; 10 bases are a match to TRBD2. The CDR3 loop spans 15 amino acids. The germline V gene has CDR1 KGHDR and CDR2 SFDVKD. With 3 bases clipped from V and 4 bases from J, the junction kept 3 bases outside the gene matches. This CDR3 is CATSDLAGVADTQYF. The CDR3 nucleotides are TGTGCCACCAGTGATCTAGCGGGAGTGGCAGATACGCAGTATTTT.

The chain links TRBV27 to TRBJ2-7; D is uncertain. Germline V lookup: CDR1 MNHEY, CDR2 SMNVEV (reference sequence). Between the trimmed V and J ends, which lost 5 bases and 6 bases, there was a span of 17 bases. This CDR3 is built from 14 residues. The CDR3 nucleotides are TGTGCCAGCAGTCCTCGGACCTTCGACGGCGAGCAGTACTTC. Translating gives CASSPRTFDGEQYF.

This chain links TRBV7-2 with TRBJ2-5; 9 positions match TRBD1. Germline V gene lookup returns CDR1 SGHTA and CDR2 FQGNSA. The CDR3 has 14 amino acids. Germline trimming cut 5 bases from V and 5 bases from J; bases unmatched to any gene: 6. The DNA of the CDR3 is TGTGCCAGCAGCCCCGACAGGGGGGGGGAGACCCAGTACTTC. Translation: CASSPDRGGETQYF.

This clonotype came up a few times. The V gene is TRBV24-1, the J gene TRBJ2-2, with D unresolved. Germline assignment: CDR1 KGHDR and CDR2 SFDVKD. Trimming removed 3 bases at V and 6 bases at J, with 7 bases between. This CDR3 is built from 13 residues. CDR3 in DNA: TGTGCCACCAGTGATCTTACACCCGGGGAGCTGTTTTTT. This codes for CATSDLTPGELFF.

The chain links TRBV20-1 to TRBJ2-6; the D is unclear. Germline V gives CDR1 DFQATT, CDR2 SNEGSKA (reference sequence). This CDR3 is built from 12 residues. The ends were cut back, 5 bases at V and 2 bases at J, with 4 bases in the middle. The CDR3 bases are TGCAGTGCTGGAACTGGGGCCAACGTCCTGACTTTC. This translates into CSAGTGANVLTF.

CDR3 in DNA: TGTGCCAGCAGCCAAGTTGGGGGAAACACCGGGGAGCTGTTTTTT. This encodes CASSQVGGNTGELFF. The chain recombines TRBV3-1 with TRBJ2-2; D possibly matches TRBD1 or TRBD2 (5 bases each). The CDR3 contains 15 residues. Between the trimmed V and J ends, which lost 1 base and 2 bases, there was a span of 8 bases. Germline V gene sequence: CDR1 LGHDT, CDR2 YNNKEL (reference sequence).

This clonotype was counted between two and nine times. This chain links TRBV9 with TRBJ2-2; TRBD1 might be the D (7 bases). Germline V gives CDR1 SGDLS, CDR2 YYNGEE. The V and J ends lost 2 bases and 4 bases respectively, with 12 bases between them. This CDR3 comprises 15 residues. This chain's CDR3 is CASSVRGDSTGELFF. DNA for the CDR3: TGTGCCAGCAGCGTCAGGGGGGATAGCACCGGGGAGCTGTTTTTT.

The table lists this clonotype with a few counts. V and J are TRBV20-1 and TRBJ2-1; D is undetermined. In germline, CDR1 is DFQATT, CDR2 SNEGSKA (reference sequence). With 6 bases removed from V and 2 bases from J, the gap between germline ends came to 14 bases. The CDR3 has 14 amino acids. The CDR3 spells CSAALGGTYNEQFF. CDR3 DNA: TGCAGTGCGGCATTGGGTGGAACCTACAATGAGCAGTTCTTC.

J is TRBJ2-1 and V is TRBV5-6; a possible D gene is TRBD1 (8 bases). Germline values: CDR1 SGHDT, CDR2 YYEEEE. The CDR3 is 15 residues long. V was clipped by 2 bases and J by 7 bases, with 16 bases between them. CDR3 nucleotide sequence: TGTGCCAGCAGCTTCACAGGGGGGGCCTTTAATGAGCAGTTCTTC. Protein sequence: CASSFTGGAFNEQFF.

This clonotype has a handful of counts. The chain recombines TRBV29-1 with TRBJ2-3; 10 bases are a match to TRBD2. Looked up from germline, CDR1 is SQVTM and CDR2 is ANQGSEA. The CDR3 has 15 amino acids. Trimming took 6 bases from V and 2 from J; bases not matched to a gene: 8. CDR3 in DNA: TGCAGCGTCGTGACTAGCGGGTGGGACACAGATACGCAGTATTTT. Its translation: CSVVTSGWDTDTQYF.

This sequence joins TRBV7-9 and TRBJ1-5; D gene ambiguous. The germline V gene has CDR1 SEHNR and CDR2 FQNEAQ (reference sequence). The CDR3 length is 16 residues. The ends were cut back, 4 bases at V and 1 base at J, with 14 bases in the middle. CDR3 loop: CASSSTEGLSNQPQHF. In DNA form, the CDR3 reads TGTGCCAGCAGCTCAACCGAGGGCCTAAGCAATCAGCCCCAGCATTTT. The full variable domain, its missing parts supplied by reference TRBV7-9 and TRBJ1-5, is DTGVSQNPRHKITKRGQNVTFRCDPISEHNRLYWYRQTLGQGPEFLTYFQNEAQLEKSRLLSDRFSAERPKGSFSTLEIQRTEQGDSAMYLCASSSTEGLSNQPQHFGDGTRLSIL.

The CDR3 sequence is CASSTSGFGYGYTF. CDR3 sequence (DNA): TGTGCCAGCAGTACCAGTGGGTTCGGCTATGGCTACACCTTC. This chain joins TRBV12-3 or TRBV12-4 and TRBJ1-2, with D hard to call. Trimming stripped 5 bases from V and 4 bases from J, with 14 bases between. The CDR3 runs 14 residues.

This clonotype came up many times. The DNA for the CDR3 is TGTGCCAGCAGTTTCGGCAGGGTGAGGAATCAGCCCCAGCATTTT. This codes for CASSFGRVRNQPQHF. The genes are TRBV12-3 or TRBV12-4 and TRBJ1-5, with a tentative D call TRBD1 (5 bases). V was trimmed by 3 bases and J by 4 bases, leaving 13 bases between them. The CDR3 length is 15 residues.

This clonotype occurred a few times. The chain has TRBV6-1 and TRBJ2-1, with D tentatively TRBD1 (5 bases). The CDR3 consists of 13 residues. The V end lost 7 bases, the J end lost 9 bases, and 16 bases lay between the germline ends. Per germline, CDR1 MNHNS and CDR2 SASEGT. The CDR3 loop reads CASTPQVGGEQFF. As DNA, the CDR3 is TGTGCCAGCACCCCACAGGTGGGTGGTGAGCAGTTCTTC.

This clonotype has a handful of counts. The chain has TRBV20-1 and TRBJ2-1, with 11 bases aligning to TRBD2. CDR1 and CDR2 from the germline V gene are DFQATT and SNEGSKA (reference sequence). The trim removed 6 bases at V and 4 bases at J, leaving 5 bases unmatched. The length of the CDR3 is 14 residues. The DNA of the CDR3 is TGCAGTGCCCCCGGGACTAGCGGTTACAATGAGCAGTTCTTC. This translates into CSAPGTSGYNEQFF.

This clonotype appeared many times. The chain links TRBV5-1 to TRBJ2-5, with D possibly TRBD2 on 6 matching bases. V dropped 4 bases and J dropped 4 bases, with 14 bases sitting between them. The CDR3 is made up of 14 amino acids. In germline, CDR1 is SGHRS, CDR2 YFSETQ. Written as DNA, the CDR3 is TGCGCCAGCAGCCCGGAGGGAGTAGGAGAGACCCAGTACTTC. Protein: CASSPEGVGETQYF.

This clonotype was found a few times. The gene calls are TRBV20-1 and TRBJ2-2; no clear D. Trimming took 0 bases from V and 6 from J, leaving 8 bases between them. This CDR3 is 13 amino acids long. The germline gives CDR1 DFQATT, CDR2 SNEGSKA (reference sequence). The CDR3 here is CSARDLKAGELFF. In DNA form, the CDR3 reads TGCAGTGCTAGAGATCTCAAGGCCGGGGAGCTGTTTTTT.

This clonotype was observed many times. The gene calls are TRBV6-1 and TRBJ1-4; TRBD1 is a possible D gene (5 bases). Per the germline V gene, CDR1 is MNHNS and CDR2 is SASEGT. This CDR3 comprises 14 residues. V lost 6 bases, J lost 3 bases, and 11 bases lay in between. CDR3 residues: CASRPDSANEKLFF. The CDR3 DNA reads TGTGCCAGCAGGCCCGACAGTGCTAATGAAAAACTGTTTTTT.

This clonotype turned up a few times. The V call is TRBV5-1, the J call TRBJ2-5, with 8 bases aligning to TRBD1. V lost 5 bases, J lost 3 bases, and 9 bases stayed unmatched. The CDR3 length is 15 residues. CDR1 is SGHRS, CDR2 YFSETQ, per germline. The CDR3 region is CASRRTGSSEETQYF. DNA of the CDR3: TGCGCCAGCAGACGGACAGGGTCCTCGGAAGAGACCCAGTACTTC.

This clonotype was found a few times. The rearrangement links TRBV11-2 to TRBJ2-3; D is perhaps TRBD2 (6 bases). V was cut by 6 bases and J by 1 base, with 11 bases left in between. From germline, CDR1 is SGHAT and CDR2 FQNNGV. The CDR3 sequence is 14 residues long. CDR3 DNA: TGTGCCAGCAGGCTATGGGGGGGCACAGATACGCAGTATTTT. It encodes CASRLWGGTDTQYF.

V usage is TRBV5-1 and J usage is TRBJ1-2, with 7 bases that match TRBD1. This CDR3 is 15 amino acids long. V lost 0 bases and J lost 4; bases outside the gene matches: 6. Germline V CDR1 and CDR2: SGHRS, YFSETQ. The CDR3 nucleotides are TGCGCCAGCAGCTTGGGACAGGGATTATTCTATGGCTACACCTTC. This translates into CASSLGQGLFYGYTF. The variable domain in full, with the rest retrieved from reference TRBV5-1 and TRBJ1-2, is KAGVTQTPRYLIKTRGQQVTLSCSPISGHRSVSWYQQTPGQGLQFLFEYFSETQRNKGNFPGRFSGRQFSNSRSEMNVSTLELGDSALYLCASSLGQGLFYGYTFGSGTRLTVV.

This clonotype was seen a handful of times. This rearrangement joins TRBV5-1 to TRBJ2-1, with D possibly matching TRBD2 (6 bases). The CDR3 has 15 residues. V was trimmed by 0 bases and J by 12 bases, leaving 19 bases between them. Germline-derived CDR1 and CDR2 are SGHRS and YFSETQ. CDR3 loop: CASSLAGARVGWQFF. CDR3 nucleotides: TGCGCCAGCAGCTTGGCGGGAGCTAGGGTTGGGTGGCAGTTCTTC. The full variable domain, in which reference TRBV5-1 and TRBJ2-1 provide the parts outside the CDR3, is KAGVTQTPRYLIKTRGQQVTLSCSPISGHRSVSWYQQTPGQGLQFLFEYFSETQRNKGNFPGRFSGRQFSNSRSEMNVSTLELGDSALYLCASSLAGARVGWQFFGPGTRLTVL.

The rearrangement links TRBV7-8 to TRBJ2-2; tentative D call: TRBD2 (7 bases). CDR1 and CDR2 (germline): SGHVS, FQNEAQ. Deletions cut 4 bases from V and 2 bases from J, with 14 bases between. This CDR3 spans 16 amino acids. CDR3 loop: CASSWGAGDNTGELFF. The CDR3 DNA sequence: TGTGCCAGCAGCTGGGGGGCGGGAGACAACACCGGGGAGCTGTTTTTT.

There are a few counts of this clonotype. V is TRBV7-2 and J is TRBJ2-7, with D tentatively TRBD2 (6 bases). This CDR3 spans 13 amino acids. V lost 5 bases and J lost 6, with 14 bases in between. Germline CDR1 reads SGHTA; CDR2 reads FQGNSA. CDR3 sequence reads: CASSQIPGGEQYF. CDR3 sequence (DNA): TGTGCCAGCAGCCAAATACCCGGGGGCGAGCAGTACTTC.